The 24 T cell receptor beta chains below come from one sample, sequenced in a study of neurological immune-mediated disorders. TCRdb re-analysed the 5' RACE reads in MiXCR, keeping a single row per CDR3 protein. Altogether about 36,000 distinct CDR3 sequences are present, 10% being singletons, with the ten largest covering under 8.5%. The specimen sequenced was PBMCs. The receptors here all came from a woman in her twenties or thirties with HTLV-1-associated myelopathy (HAM/TSP).

This clonotype was picked up many times. The chain is built from TRBV10-3 and TRBJ1-1; D uncertain. Germline assignment: CDR1 ENHRY and CDR2 SYGVKD. Trimming removed 2 bases at V and 0 bases at J, with 4 bases between. The CDR3 sequence is 13 residues long. The CDR3 sequence: CAISEAVNTEAFF. The CDR3, as DNA: TGTGCCATCAGTGAGGCCGTGAACACTGAAGCTTTCTTT.

This clonotype appeared many times. The J gene is TRBJ2-3, the V gene TRBV7-2; no reliable D call. The germline CDR1 and CDR2 sequences are SGHTA and FQGNSA. The CDR3 loop spans 17 amino acids. V lost 5 bases and J lost 2, with 20 bases in between. The DNA of the CDR3 is TGTGCCAGCAGCGATAATCTTAGGACCGGCCCCACAGATACGCAGTATTTT. Its protein is CASSDNLRTGPTDTQYF.

The table lists this clonotype with many counts. The J gene is TRBJ2-3, the V gene TRBV5-1; 9 nucleotides align to TRBD2. Trimming at V came to 4 bases and at J to 5 bases, leaving 8 bases not matched to a gene. Germline V gene sequence: CDR1 SGHRS, CDR2 YFSETQ. The CDR3 is 15 residues long. The CDR3 DNA reads TGCGCCAGCAGCCCCCCTAGCGGGGAGCAAGATACGCAGTATTTT. Translated: CASSPPSGEQDTQYF.

This clonotype has ten or more counts. V usage is TRBV10-3 and J usage is TRBJ2-1, with D unclear. Germline V gene data show CDR1 as ENHRY and CDR2 as SYGVKD. This CDR3 spans 12 amino acids. V lost 6 bases and J 7 bases, leaving 10 bases between the germline ends. In nucleotides, the CDR3 is TGTGCCATCAGCCAAAATGCAAATGAGCAGTTCTTC. It specifies CAISQNANEQFF.

This clonotype was detected ten times or more. The J gene is TRBJ1-1, the V gene TRBV25-1; the D is unclear. Germline CDR1 is MGHDK and CDR2 is SYGVNS. The germline V and J ends were trimmed by 4 bases and 1 base, with 7 bases remaining between them. This CDR3 spans 13 amino acids. The CDR3, as DNA: TGTGCCAGCAGTGTTCCCCCGAACACTGAAGCTTTCTTT. Protein sequence: CASSVPPNTEAFF.

This clonotype showed up many times. V gene TRBV15 combines with J gene TRBJ1-1, with D uncertain. Trimming took 0 bases from V and 1 from J, leaving 6 bases between them. Germline V gene sequence: CDR1 LNHNV, CDR2 YYDKDF (reference sequence). This CDR3 spans 14 amino acids. In DNA, the CDR3 is TGTGCCACCAGCAGAGAACGTACGAACACTGAAGCTTTCTTT. Protein sequence: CATSRERTNTEAFF.

This clonotype was seen at least ten times. In DNA, the CDR3 is TGCAGTGCTGGCACCGGGACAGGGAATTCACCCCTCCACTTT. Amino acids: CSAGTGTGNSPLHF. V and J are TRBV20-1 and TRBJ1-6; 9 positions match TRBD1. This CDR3 contains 14 residues. The junction had 6 bases not matched to a gene; V was cut back by 5 bases and J by 7 bases. CDR1 DFQATT and CDR2 SNEGSKA come from the germline V gene (reference sequence).

This clonotype showed up many times. This chain uses TRBV7-9 with TRBJ1-5; D unclear. The germline V and J ends were trimmed by 5 bases and 7 bases, with 12 bases remaining between them. The CDR3 is 13 residues long. Germline V gives CDR1 SEHNR, CDR2 FQNEAQ (reference sequence). This CDR3 reads CASSPSSFQPQHF. CDR3 coding DNA: TGTGCCAGCAGCCCGTCATCCTTCCAGCCCCAGCATTTT. Using reference TRBV7-9 and TRBJ1-5 for the parts outside the CDR3, the full variable domain is DTGVSQNPRHKITKRGQNVTFRCDPISEHNRLYWYRQTLGQGPEFLTYFQNEAQLEKSRLLSDRFSAERPKGSFSTLEIQRTEQGDSAMYLCASSPSSFQPQHFGDGTRLSIL.

This clonotype was observed many times. The chain employs TRBV5-1 and TRBJ1-2; 8 bases align to TRBD1. V lost 1 base, J lost 7 bases, and 6 bases stayed unmatched. CDR1 and CDR2 from the germline V gene are SGHRS and YFSETQ. The CDR3 runs to 14 residues. The CDR3 DNA sequence: TGCGCCAGCAGCTTGACGACAGGGGTAGGTGGCTACACCTTC. Protein sequence: CASSLTTGVGGYTF.

This clonotype showed up many times. The chain employs TRBV5-1 and TRBJ2-7; TRBD1 matches at 10 bases. J lost 1 base, V lost 4 bases, and 2 bases had no gene match. This CDR3 spans 14 amino acids. In germline, CDR1 is SGHRS, CDR2 YFSETQ. The CDR3 region has the DNA TGCGCCAGCAGCCAGGACAGGGGGTCCTACGAGCAGTACTTC. As protein: CASSQDRGSYEQYF.

The CDR3 bases are TGTGCCATCAGTGAAGACGGCACAGGGAGGACTAATGAAAAACTGTTTTTT. Encoded protein: CAISEDGTGRTNEKLFF. V usage is TRBV10-3 and J usage is TRBJ1-4; TRBD1 might be the D (6 bases). The germline V gene encodes CDR1 ENHRY and CDR2 SYGVKD. The CDR3 has 17 residues. Trimming shortened V by 3 bases and J by 2 bases, and 16 bases separated the two germline ends.

This clonotype has ten or more counts. V usage is TRBV5-1 and J usage is TRBJ1-1; D gene uncertain. Germline CDR1 SGHRS, CDR2 YFSETQ. V was clipped by 0 bases and J by 6 bases, with 12 bases between them. The CDR3 is 14 amino acids. The CDR3: CASSLGGTAAEAFF. CDR3 DNA sequence: TGCGCCAGCAGCTTGGGTGGTACAGCTGCTGAAGCTTTCTTT.

Ten or more counts support this clonotype. This rearrangement joins TRBV7-3 to TRBJ2-6; tentative D call: TRBD2 (5 bases). The V and J ends lost 6 bases and 2 bases respectively, with 11 bases between them. The germline V gene encodes CDR1 SGHTA and CDR2 FQGTGA. The CDR3 totals 15 residues. In DNA form, the CDR3 reads TGTGCCAGCAGTGAGGGCCAGGCTGGGGCCAACGTCCTGACTTTC. Protein product: CASSEGQAGANVLTF.

The chain is built from TRBV7-9 and TRBJ2-5, with D perhaps TRBD1 (5 bases). Germline V gives CDR1 SEHNR, CDR2 FQNEAQ (reference sequence). Trimming removed 5 bases at V and 3 bases at J, with 16 bases between. The CDR3 is 15 residues long. The CDR3 DNA is TGTGCCAGCAGCGTTTCAAAACAGGACGAAGAGACCCAGTACTTC. Translating it yields CASSVSKQDEETQYF.

This clonotype was detected ten times or more. V is TRBV7-2 and J is TRBJ1-1, with unresolved D. Trimming pared 1 base from V and 2 bases from J, leaving 8 bases between. Germline CDR1 reads SGHTA; CDR2 reads FQGNSA. CDR3 length: 14 residues. Here the CDR3 reads CASSLEPGNTEAFF. Written as DNA, the CDR3 is TGTGCCAGCAGCTTAGAACCGGGTAACACTGAAGCTTTCTTT.

This clonotype has ten or more counts. The rearrangement links TRBV14 to TRBJ2-1, with D unclear. The CDR3 is 16 residues long. V lost 0 bases and J 2 bases, leaving 11 bases between the germline ends. CDR1 and CDR2 from the germline V gene are SGHDN and FVKESK. CDR3: CASSQDVGRAYNEQFF. The CDR3 coding sequence is TGTGCCAGCAGCCAAGATGTGGGCAGAGCCTACAATGAGCAGTTCTTC.

This clonotype is medium-sized within its sample. The J gene is TRBJ1-1, the V gene TRBV5-1; weak D call: TRBD1 (6 bases). The CDR3 consists of 16 residues. Germline CDR1 is SGHRS and CDR2 is YFSETQ. The germline V and J ends were trimmed by 4 bases and 0 bases, with 16 bases remaining between them. CDR3 nucleotide sequence: TGCGCCAGCAGCACTGGGACAAGGGATTTGAACACTGAAGCTTTCTTT. This sequence encodes CASSTGTRDLNTEAFF. The full variable domain, completed using reference TRBV5-1 and TRBJ1-1, is KAGVTQTPRYLIKTRGQQVTLSCSPISGHRSVSWYQQTPGQGLQFLFEYFSETQRNKGNFPGRFSGRQFSNSRSEMNVSTLELGDSALYLCASSTGTRDLNTEAFFGQGTRLTVV.

This clonotype showed up many times. The CDR3 DNA sequence: TGCAGTGCTAGTATGAGGACACACTCCTACGAGCAGTACTTC. The encoded protein is CSASMRTHSYEQYF. The chain employs TRBV20-1 and TRBJ2-7; perhaps TRBD1 as D (5 bases). Trimming cost V 3 bases and J 0 bases, with 12 bases left between them. The CDR3 is 14 amino acids. Germline loops: CDR1 DFQATT, CDR2 SNEGSKA (reference sequence).

Many counts were recorded for this clonotype. The J gene is TRBJ2-7, the V gene TRBV20-1; 10 bases align to TRBD2. The CDR3 spans 14 residues. V gave up 1 base and J gave up 3 bases; unmatched junction bases: 3. The germline gives CDR1 DFQATT, CDR2 SNEGSKA (reference sequence). The CDR3 coding sequence is TGCAGTGCTAGAGCAGGACTAGCGGACTACGAGCAGTACTTC. Protein sequence: CSARAGLADYEQYF.

There are many counts of this clonotype. The CDR3 DNA reads TGCAGTGCTAGAGACGCATACTTTGGAGATACGCAGTATTTT. The encoded protein is CSARDAYFGDTQYF. This chain links TRBV20-1 with TRBJ2-3; D remains unclear. V lost 0 bases and J lost 5, with 12 bases in between. The CDR3 length is 14 residues. Germline CDR1 DFQATT, CDR2 SNEGSKA (reference sequence).

This clonotype was observed many times. The chain joins TRBV20-1 to TRBJ1-5; D is possibly TRBD1 (6 bases). The CDR3 loop spans 15 amino acids. The germline V and J ends were trimmed by 1 base and 5 bases, with 15 bases remaining between them. In germline, CDR1 is DFQATT, CDR2 SNEGSKA (reference sequence). CDR3 sequence: CSARGGRGGHQPQHF. CDR3 in DNA: TGCAGTGCTAGAGGGGGAAGGGGGGGGCATCAGCCCCAGCATTTT.

This clonotype was seen ten or more times. The chain couples TRBV29-1 to TRBJ2-1; 9 nucleotides line up with TRBD2. V dropped 7 bases and J dropped 0; count of bases not matched to a gene: 4. The CDR3 is 14 amino acids. The germline V gene encodes CDR1 SQVTM and CDR2 ANQGSEA. CDR3 nucleotide sequence: TGCAGCGGAGCTAGCGGGGTCTCCTACAATGAGCAGTTCTTC. Translated, it gives CSGASGVSYNEQFF.

This clonotype was counted at least ten times. The V and J genes are TRBV27 and TRBJ1-2; D not resolved. The CDR3 length is 16 residues. Trimming pared 1 base from V and 6 bases from J, leaving 18 bases between. In germline, CDR1 is MNHEY, CDR2 SMNVEV (reference sequence). DNA for the CDR3: TGTGCCAGCAGTTTATGGGGTACAGCCTTGAAAGATGGCTACACCTTC. Protein product: CASSLWGTALKDGYTF.

This clonotype has ten or more counts. The chain is built from TRBV10-3 and TRBJ1-2; tentatively, D is TRBD1 (6 bases). V was cut by 8 bases and J by 8 bases, with 12 bases left in between. The V gene's germline CDR1 is ENHRY and CDR2 SYGVKD. The CDR3 consists of 11 residues. CDR3 DNA: TGTGCCATCGGAACAGGGTTCGGCTACACCTTC. Amino acids: CAIGTGFGYTF.